The rows below give T cell receptor beta chains drawn from one sample of a study of blood T cell repertoires in COVID-19. The method was immunoSEQ multiplex PCR; TCRdb's version includes in-frame clones alone and lacks a portion of them. The profile shows roughly 220,000 clones, 75% to 90% of them singletons. The sequenced sample consisted of PBMCs or T cells enriched from blood (not recorded which). Receptors were obtained from a woman in her late teens or twenties in a cohort exposed to, infected with or recovered from COVID-19 (not recorded which). The CDR3 runs from the conserved cysteine through the conserved F or W. D genes are given only for firm matches. Clone size is given for some rows only: seen once, a few or many times, or a class if the clone is expanded.

J | V | size | D | CDR3 | DNA
TRBJ1-6 | TRBV18 | . | . | CASSPSPESPLHF | TGTGCCAGCTCACCGTCCCCGGAGTCACCCCTCCACTTT
TRBJ2-1 | TRBV24-1 | . | . | CATGHAGASGNEQFF | TGTGCCACCGGGCACGCTGGCGCAAGTGGCAATGAGCAGTTCTTC
TRBJ1-2 | TRBV5-5 | . | . | CASSSWAGEGYTF | TGTGCCAGCAGCTCTTGGGCGGGGGAGGGCTACACCTTC
TRBJ2-5 | TRBV15 | . | TRBD2 | CATSRGTSGGHQQETQYF | TGTGCCACCAGCAGAGGGACTAGCGGGGGGCACCAGCAAGAGACCCAGTACTTC
TRBJ2-2 | TRBV19 | . | TRBD1 | CASSMSGTGTGELFF | TGTGCCAGTAGTATGTCCGGGACAGGGACCGGGGAGCTGTTTTTT
TRBJ1-5 | TRBV30 | . | TRBD1 | CAWSIGTGHQPQHF | TGTGCCTGGAGTATCGGGACAGGGCATCAGCCCCAGCATTTT
TRBJ1-5 | TRBV2 | . | TRBD1 | CASSGGAGGQPQHF | TGTGCCAGCAGCGGGGGGGCAGGGGGACAGCCCCAGCATTTT
TRBJ2-7 | TRBV24-1 | . | TRBD2 | CATSAPGLAGGDEQYF | TGTGCCACCAGTGCCCCGGGACTAGCGGGAGGGGACGAGCAGTACTTC
TRBJ1-1 | TRBV3-1/TRBV3-2 | . | . | CASSQRGLGGTEAFF | TGTGCCAGCAGCCAAAGGGGACTAGGAGGAACTGAAGCTTTCTTT
TRBJ2-7 | TRBV11-3 | . | TRBD2 | CASSFSGTSYEQYF | TGTGCCAGCAGCTTCAGCGGGACTAGCTACGAGCAGTACTTC
TRBJ2-3 | TRBV2 | . | TRBD2 | CASSVQAGGTSTDTQYF | TGTGCCAGCAGTGTTCAAGCGGGGGGAACTAGCACAGATACGCAGTATTTT
TRBJ2-7 | TRBV3-1/TRBV3-2 | . | . | CASSQDGGHYEQYF | TGTGCCAGCAGCCAAGATGGGGGCCACTACGAGCAGTACTTC
TRBJ2-1 | TRBV24-1 | . | TRBD2 | CATRLAGGHEQFF | TGTGCCACCAGACTAGCGGGAGGCCATGAGCAGTTCTTC
TRBJ1-4 | TRBV6-5 | . | TRBD1 | CASSFGTGDEKLFF | TGTGCCAGCAGTTTCGGGACAGGGGACGAAAAACTGTTTTTT
TRBJ1-1 | TRBV4-1 | . | . | CASRGRLNEAFF | TGCGCCAGCAGGGGCCGGCTTAATGAAGCTTTCTTT
TRBJ2-1 | TRBV5-1 | . | . | CASSFGLTMARDGEQFF | TGCGCCAGCAGCTTCGGCCTTACGATGGCGCGGGATGGTGAGCAGTTCTTC
TRBJ1-2 | TRBV14 | few | TRBD1 | CASSPDRGYGYTF | TGTGCCAGCAGCCCCGACAGGGGGTATGGCTACACCTTC
TRBJ2-1 | TRBV7-9 | . | TRBD1 | CASSRQGQSYNEQFF | TGTGCCAGCAGCCGACAGGGTCAGTCGTACAATGAGCAGTTCTTC
TRBJ2-7 | TRBV6-5 | once | TRBD2 | CASSPRTSGRLEQYF | TGTGCCAGCAGTCCCCGGACTAGCGGGAGGCTCGAGCAGTACTTC
TRBJ2-3 | TRBV3-1/TRBV3-2 | . | TRBD2 | CASSVSGATDTQYF | TGTGCCAGCTCGGTTAGCGGGGCAACAGATACGCAGTATTTT
TRBJ1-1 | TRBV5-1 | . | . | CASSLAQDSRKAFF | TGCGCCAGCAGCTTGGCCCAGGACTCCCGTAAAGCTTTCTTT
TRBJ2-7 | TRBV5-4 | . | . | CASSLWGHEQYF | TGTGCCAGCAGCTTATGGGGCCACGAGCAGTACTTC
TRBJ2-1 | TRBV5-1 | . | TRBD2 | CASGSAGESYNEQFF | TGCGCCAGCGGGTCAGCGGGAGAATCCTACAATGAGCAGTTCTTC
TRBJ2-1 | TRBV6-5 | once | TRBD1 | CASSSQGEPYNEQFF | TGTGCCAGCAGTTCACAGGGGGAGCCTTACAATGAGCAGTTCTTC
TRBJ1-2 | TRBV9 | . | TRBD1 | CASTQGANYGYTF | TGTGCCAGCACTCAGGGGGCGAACTATGGCTACACCTTC
TRBJ2-5 | TRBV7-2 | . | TRBD2 | CASSLAWAGGETQYF | TGTGCCAGCAGCTTAGCCTGGGCCGGGGGGGAGACCCAGTACTTC
TRBJ1-1 | TRBV7-3 | . | TRBD1 | CASSLQGASNTEAFF | TGTGCCAGCAGCTTGCAGGGGGCTTCGAACACTGAAGCTTTCTTT
TRBJ1-1 | TRBV5-1 | once | TRBD1 | CASSLTGGHTEAFF | TGCGCCAGCAGCTTGACAGGGGGCCACACTGAAGCTTTCTTT
TRBJ2-5 | TRBV13 | . | TRBD2 | CASSFGLAGGPKTQYF | TGTGCCAGCAGCTTCGGACTAGCGGGAGGGCCAAAGACCCAGTACTTC
TRBJ1-2 | TRBV6-5 | few | TRBD1 | CASSDTDRALGYTF | TGTGCCAGCAGCGACACGGACAGGGCTCTTGGCTACACCTTC
TRBJ1-6 | TRBV28 | . | . | CASSQGYNSPLHF | TGTGCCAGCAGTCAGGGGTATAATTCACCCCTCCACTTT
TRBJ1-1 | TRBV18 | . | . | CASSSRTEVATEAFF | TGTGCCAGCTCTTCCCGGACAGAAGTAGCTACTGAAGCTTTCTTT
TRBJ1-5 | TRBV19 | . | . | CASSVQDNQPQHF | TGTGCCAGTTCAGTCCAAGACAATCAGCCCCAGCATTTT
TRBJ1-2 | TRBV10-3 | . | . | CAISESKGLPRGYGYTF | TGTGCCATCAGTGAGTCGAAGGGACTCCCCCGAGGGTATGGCTACACCTTC
TRBJ2-5 | TRBV5-1 | . | TRBD1 | CASSPIPGQRQETQYF | TGCGCCAGCAGCCCTATACCGGGACAGAGACAAGAGACCCAGTACTTC
TRBJ2-7 | TRBV15 | . | . | CATSRETVTYEQYF | TGTGCCACCAGCAGAGAAACAGTTACCTACGAGCAGTACTTC
TRBJ2-2 | TRBV5-6 | once | . | CASSAGDTLFTGELFF | TGTGCCAGCAGCGCGGGGGACACCCTATTCACCGGGGAGCTGTTTTTT
TRBJ1-2 | TRBV30 | . | . | CAWSAEAQAPKYGYTF | TGTGCCTGGAGTGCCGAAGCCCAAGCGCCAAAATATGGCTACACCTTC
TRBJ1-1 | TRBV2 | few | . | CASKEGWSTEAFF | TGTGCCAGCAAAGAGGGTTGGAGCACTGAAGCTTTCTTT
TRBJ1-4 | TRBV6-1 | . | . | CASSDQVGQSYATNEKLFF | TGTGCCAGCAGTGACCAGGTTGGACAGTCCTATGCAACTAATGAAAAACTGTTTTTT
TRBJ2-1 | TRBV7-2 | . | . | CARERLSGEQFF | TGTGCCAGGGAGCGTCTCTCGGGGGAGCAGTTCTTC
TRBJ1-5 | TRBV2 | . | TRBD1 | CASSGDRGQPQHF | TGTGCCAGCAGTGGGGACAGAGGTCAGCCCCAGCATTTT
TRBJ2-7 | TRBV28 | . | . | CASSSRQIAYF | TGTGCCAGCAGTTCGCGACAGATAGCGTACTTC
TRBJ2-3 | TRBV5-1 | . | TRBD1 | CASSPGQTTDTQYF | TGCGCCAGCAGCCCGGGACAGACCACAGATACGCAGTATTTT